This T cell receptor beta chain was identified in a study of CD8 T cells in ankylosing spondylitis. Regarding the study as a whole: Clones linked with disease were CD8+ and fairly uncommon in the peripheral blood. Reactive arthritis synovial fluid and blood were previously reported to contain some motif variants. Blood of patients with ankylosing spondylitis appeared to be characterized by a TCR beta motif of about eight highly homologous variants. Reported data indicate significant enrichment of disease-linked clones within matched ankylosing spondylitis synovial fluid.

With molecular barcodes, quantitative 5'-RACE was used to make the TCR beta libraries. One entry per CDR3 protein, called by TCRdb with MiXCR from the 5' RACE reads. The data show around 130,000 distinct CDR3 sequences, roughly 18% seen once. The V segment lost 4 bases and the J segment 5 bases; nucleotides outside the gene matches: 10. Germline V gene data show CDR1 as LGHNA and CDR2 as YNFKEQ. The CDR3 is made up of 16 amino acids. The table lists this clonotype with a few counts. As yet, its antigen is unknown. The source material was blood, either unsorted or a sorted T cell fraction (not recorded which). The clonotype was recovered from a male donor with ankylosing spondylitis. The rearrangement joins TRBV4-2 to TRBJ2-1, with 8 bases aligning to TRBD2. In DNA, the CDR3 is TGTGCCAGCAGCCCCACCCGAGCGGGAGTTAACAATGAGCAGTTCTTC. This encodes CASSPTRAGVNNEQFF.